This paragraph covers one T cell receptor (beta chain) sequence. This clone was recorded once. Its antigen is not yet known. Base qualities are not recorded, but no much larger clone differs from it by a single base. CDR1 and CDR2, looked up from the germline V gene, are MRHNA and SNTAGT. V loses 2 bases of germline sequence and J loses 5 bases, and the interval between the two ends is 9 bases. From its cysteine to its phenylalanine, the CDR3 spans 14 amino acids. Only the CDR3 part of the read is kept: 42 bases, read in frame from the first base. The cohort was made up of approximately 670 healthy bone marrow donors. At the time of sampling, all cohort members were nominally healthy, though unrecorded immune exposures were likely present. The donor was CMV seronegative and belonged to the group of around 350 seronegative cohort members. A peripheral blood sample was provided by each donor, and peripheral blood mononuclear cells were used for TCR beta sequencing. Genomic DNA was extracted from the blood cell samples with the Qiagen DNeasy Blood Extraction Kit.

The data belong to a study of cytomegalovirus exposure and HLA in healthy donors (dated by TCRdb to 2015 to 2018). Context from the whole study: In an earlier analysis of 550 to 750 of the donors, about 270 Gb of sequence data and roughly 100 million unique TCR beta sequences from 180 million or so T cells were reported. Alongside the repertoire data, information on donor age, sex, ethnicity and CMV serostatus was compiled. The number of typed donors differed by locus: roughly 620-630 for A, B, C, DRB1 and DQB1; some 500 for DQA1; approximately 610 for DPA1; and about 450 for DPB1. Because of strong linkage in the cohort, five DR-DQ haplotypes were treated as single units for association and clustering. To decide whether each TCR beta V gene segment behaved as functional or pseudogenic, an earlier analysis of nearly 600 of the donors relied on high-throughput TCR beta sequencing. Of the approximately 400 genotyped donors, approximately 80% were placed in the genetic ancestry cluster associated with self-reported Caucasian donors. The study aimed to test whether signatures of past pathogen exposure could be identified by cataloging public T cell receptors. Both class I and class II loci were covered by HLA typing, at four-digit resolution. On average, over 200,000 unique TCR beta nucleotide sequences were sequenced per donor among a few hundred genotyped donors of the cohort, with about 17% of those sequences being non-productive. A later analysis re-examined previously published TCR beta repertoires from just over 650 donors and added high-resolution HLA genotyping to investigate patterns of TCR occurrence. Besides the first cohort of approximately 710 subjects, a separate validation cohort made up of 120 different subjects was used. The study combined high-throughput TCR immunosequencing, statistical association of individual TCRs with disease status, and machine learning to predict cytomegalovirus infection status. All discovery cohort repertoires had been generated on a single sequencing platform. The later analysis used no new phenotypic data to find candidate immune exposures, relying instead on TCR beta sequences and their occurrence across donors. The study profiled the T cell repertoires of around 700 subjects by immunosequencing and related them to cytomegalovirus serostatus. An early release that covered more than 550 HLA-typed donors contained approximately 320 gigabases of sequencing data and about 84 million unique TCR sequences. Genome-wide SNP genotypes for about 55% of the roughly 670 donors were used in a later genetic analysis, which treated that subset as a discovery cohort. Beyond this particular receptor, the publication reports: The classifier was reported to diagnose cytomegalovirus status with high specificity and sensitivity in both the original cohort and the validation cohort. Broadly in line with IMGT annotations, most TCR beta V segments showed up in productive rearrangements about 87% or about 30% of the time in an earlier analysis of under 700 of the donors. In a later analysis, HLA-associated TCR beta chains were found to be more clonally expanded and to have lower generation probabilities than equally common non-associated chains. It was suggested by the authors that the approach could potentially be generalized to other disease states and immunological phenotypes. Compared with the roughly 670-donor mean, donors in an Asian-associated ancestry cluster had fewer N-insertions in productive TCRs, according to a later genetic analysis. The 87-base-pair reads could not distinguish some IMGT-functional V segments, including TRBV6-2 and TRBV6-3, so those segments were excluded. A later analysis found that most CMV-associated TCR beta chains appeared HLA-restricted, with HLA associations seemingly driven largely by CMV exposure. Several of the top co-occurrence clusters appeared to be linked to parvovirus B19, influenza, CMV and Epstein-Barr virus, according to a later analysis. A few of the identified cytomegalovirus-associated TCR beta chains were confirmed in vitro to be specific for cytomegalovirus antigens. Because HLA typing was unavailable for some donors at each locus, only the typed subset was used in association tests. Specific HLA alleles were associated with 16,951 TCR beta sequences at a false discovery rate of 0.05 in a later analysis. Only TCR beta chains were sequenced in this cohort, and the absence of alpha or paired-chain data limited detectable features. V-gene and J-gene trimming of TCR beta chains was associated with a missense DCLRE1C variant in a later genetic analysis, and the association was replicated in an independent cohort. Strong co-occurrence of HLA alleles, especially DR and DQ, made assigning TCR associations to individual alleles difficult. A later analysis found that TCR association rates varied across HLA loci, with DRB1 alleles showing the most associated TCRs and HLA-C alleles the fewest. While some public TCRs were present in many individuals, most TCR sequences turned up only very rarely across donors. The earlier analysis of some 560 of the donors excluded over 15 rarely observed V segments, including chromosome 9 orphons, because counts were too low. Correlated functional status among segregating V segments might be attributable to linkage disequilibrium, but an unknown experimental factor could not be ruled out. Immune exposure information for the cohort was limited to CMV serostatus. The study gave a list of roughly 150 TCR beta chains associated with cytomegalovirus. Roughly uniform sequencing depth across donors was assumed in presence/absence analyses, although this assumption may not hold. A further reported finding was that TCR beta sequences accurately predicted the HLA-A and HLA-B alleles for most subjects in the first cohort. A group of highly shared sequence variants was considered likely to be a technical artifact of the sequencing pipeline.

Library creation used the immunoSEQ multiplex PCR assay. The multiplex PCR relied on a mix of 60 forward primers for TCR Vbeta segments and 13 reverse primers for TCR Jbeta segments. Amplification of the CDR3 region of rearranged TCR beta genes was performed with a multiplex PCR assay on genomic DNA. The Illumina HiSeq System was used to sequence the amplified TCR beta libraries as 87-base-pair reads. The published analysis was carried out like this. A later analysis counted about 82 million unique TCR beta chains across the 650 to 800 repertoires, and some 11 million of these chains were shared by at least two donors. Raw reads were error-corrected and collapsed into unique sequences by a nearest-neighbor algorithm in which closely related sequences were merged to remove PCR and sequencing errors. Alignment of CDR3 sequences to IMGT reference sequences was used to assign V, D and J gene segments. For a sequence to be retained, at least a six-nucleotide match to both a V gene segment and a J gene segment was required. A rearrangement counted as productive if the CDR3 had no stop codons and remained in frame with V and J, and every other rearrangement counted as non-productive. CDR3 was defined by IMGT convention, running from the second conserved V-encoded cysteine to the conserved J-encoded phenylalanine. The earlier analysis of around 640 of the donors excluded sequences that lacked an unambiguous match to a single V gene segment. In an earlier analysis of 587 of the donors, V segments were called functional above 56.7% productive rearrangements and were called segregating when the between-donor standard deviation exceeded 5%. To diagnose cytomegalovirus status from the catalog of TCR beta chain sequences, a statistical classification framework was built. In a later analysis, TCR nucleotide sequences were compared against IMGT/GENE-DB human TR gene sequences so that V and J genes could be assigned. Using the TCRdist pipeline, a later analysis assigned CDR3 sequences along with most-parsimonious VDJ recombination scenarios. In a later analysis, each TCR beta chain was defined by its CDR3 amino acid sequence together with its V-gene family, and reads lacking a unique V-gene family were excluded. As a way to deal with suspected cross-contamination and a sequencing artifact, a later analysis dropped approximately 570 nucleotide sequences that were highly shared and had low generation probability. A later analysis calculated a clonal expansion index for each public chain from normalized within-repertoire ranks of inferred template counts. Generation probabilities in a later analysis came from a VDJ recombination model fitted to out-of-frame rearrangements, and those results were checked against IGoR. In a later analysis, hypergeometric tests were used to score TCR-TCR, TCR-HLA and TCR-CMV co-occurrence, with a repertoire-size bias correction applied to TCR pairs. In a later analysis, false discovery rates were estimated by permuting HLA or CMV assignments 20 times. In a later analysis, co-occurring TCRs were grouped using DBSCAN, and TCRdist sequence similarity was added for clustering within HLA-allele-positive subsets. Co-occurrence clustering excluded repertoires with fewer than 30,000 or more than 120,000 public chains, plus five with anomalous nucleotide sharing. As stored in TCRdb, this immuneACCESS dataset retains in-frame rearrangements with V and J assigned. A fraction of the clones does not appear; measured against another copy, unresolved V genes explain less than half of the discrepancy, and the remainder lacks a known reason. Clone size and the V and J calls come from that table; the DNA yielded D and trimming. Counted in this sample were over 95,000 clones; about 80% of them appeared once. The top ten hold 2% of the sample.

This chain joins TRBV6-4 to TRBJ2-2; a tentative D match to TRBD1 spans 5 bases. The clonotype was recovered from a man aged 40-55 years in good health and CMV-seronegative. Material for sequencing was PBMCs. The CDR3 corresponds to CASSDSRETGELFF. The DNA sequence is TGTGCCAGCAGTGACAGCAGGGAAACCGGGGAGCTGTTTTTT.